The TCR beta chain described here comes from a study of cytomegalovirus exposure and HLA in healthy donors. Study conclusions and caveats: Presence/absence analyses took donor sequencing depth as roughly uniform. Analysis was carried out at a later point, and it linked a missense DCLRE1C variant to TCR beta V- and J-gene trimming.

In this sample, this clone turned up once. As yet, its antigen is unknown. This CDR3 region has 12 residues. Germline CDR1 MNHEY, CDR2 SMNVEV (reference sequence). Trimming removed 5 bases from V and 8 bases from J; junction bases left unmatched: 2. The PCR had 60 Vbeta and 13 Jbeta primers. Profiling relied on immunoSEQ multiplex PCR, and the TCRdb table lists in-frame clones only, not all of them. Of approximately 150,000 clones listed, more than 60% are singletons. The material sequenced was PBMCs. The TCR comes from a male donor in good health and CMV-seronegative. V and J are TRBV27 and TRBJ1-2, with 10 bases fitting TRBD1. The CDR3 nucleotides are TGTGCCAGCAGTACGACAGGGGGCGGCTACACCTTC. It encodes CASSTTGGGYTF.